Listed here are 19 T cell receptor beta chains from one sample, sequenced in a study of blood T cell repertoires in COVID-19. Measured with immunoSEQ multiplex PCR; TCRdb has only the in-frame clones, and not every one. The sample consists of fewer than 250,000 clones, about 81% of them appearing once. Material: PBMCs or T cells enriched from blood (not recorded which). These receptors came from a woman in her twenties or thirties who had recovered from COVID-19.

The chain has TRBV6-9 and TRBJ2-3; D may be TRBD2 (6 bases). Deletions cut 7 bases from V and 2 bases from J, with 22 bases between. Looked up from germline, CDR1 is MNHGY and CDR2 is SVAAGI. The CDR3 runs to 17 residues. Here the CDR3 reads CASTNKASGGNTDTQYF. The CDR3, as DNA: TGTGCCAGCACGAATAAGGCGTCAGGCGGGAACACAGATACGCAGTATTTT.

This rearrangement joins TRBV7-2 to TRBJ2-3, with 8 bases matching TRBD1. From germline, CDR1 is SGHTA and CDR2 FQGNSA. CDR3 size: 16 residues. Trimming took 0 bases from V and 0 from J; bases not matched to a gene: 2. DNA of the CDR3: TGTGCCAGCAGCTTAGCGAGGACAGGGAGCACAGATACGCAGTATTTT. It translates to CASSLARTGSTDTQYF.

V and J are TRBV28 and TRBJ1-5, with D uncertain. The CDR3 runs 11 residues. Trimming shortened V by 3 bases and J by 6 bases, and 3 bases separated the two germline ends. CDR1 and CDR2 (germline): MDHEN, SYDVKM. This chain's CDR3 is CASSLSQPQHF. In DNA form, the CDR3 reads TGTGCCAGCAGTTTGAGTCAGCCCCAGCATTTT.

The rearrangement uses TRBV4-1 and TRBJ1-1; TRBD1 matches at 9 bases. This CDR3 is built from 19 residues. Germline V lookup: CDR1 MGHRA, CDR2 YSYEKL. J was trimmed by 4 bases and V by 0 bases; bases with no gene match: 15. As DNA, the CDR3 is TGCGCCAGCAGCCAAGAGCTTACAGGGGGCGTATCTCGCCCCACTGAAGCTTTCTTT. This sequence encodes CASSQELTGGVSRPTEAFF.

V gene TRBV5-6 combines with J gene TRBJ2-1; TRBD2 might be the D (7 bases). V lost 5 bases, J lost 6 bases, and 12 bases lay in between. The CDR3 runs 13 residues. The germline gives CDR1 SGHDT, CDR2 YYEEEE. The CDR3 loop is CASRGGAVNEQFF. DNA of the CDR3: TGTGCCAGCAGGGGGGGGGCGGTCAATGAGCAGTTCTTC.

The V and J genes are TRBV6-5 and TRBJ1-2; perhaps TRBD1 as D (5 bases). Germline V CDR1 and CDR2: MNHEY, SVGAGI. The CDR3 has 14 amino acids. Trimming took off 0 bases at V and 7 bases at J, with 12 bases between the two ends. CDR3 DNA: TGTGCCAGCAGTTACTCGCGGACAATAGGTGGCTACACCTTC. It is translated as CASSYSRTIGGYTF.

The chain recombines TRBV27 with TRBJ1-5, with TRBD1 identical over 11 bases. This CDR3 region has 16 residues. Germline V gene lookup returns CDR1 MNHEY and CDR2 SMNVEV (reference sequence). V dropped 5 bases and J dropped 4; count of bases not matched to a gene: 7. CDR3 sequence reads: CASSNSGQGVNQPQHF. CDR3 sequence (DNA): TGTGCCAGCAGTAACTCGGGACAGGGGGTGAATCAGCCCCAGCATTTT.

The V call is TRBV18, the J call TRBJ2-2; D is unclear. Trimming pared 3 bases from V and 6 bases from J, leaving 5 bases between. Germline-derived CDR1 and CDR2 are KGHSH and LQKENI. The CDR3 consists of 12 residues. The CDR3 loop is CASSPDSGELFF. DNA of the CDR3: TGTGCCAGCTCACCTGACTCCGGGGAGCTGTTTTTT.

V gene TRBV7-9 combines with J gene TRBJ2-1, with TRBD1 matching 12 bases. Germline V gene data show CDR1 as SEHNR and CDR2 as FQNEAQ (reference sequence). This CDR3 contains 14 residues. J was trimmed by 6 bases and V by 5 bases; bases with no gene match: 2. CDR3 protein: CASSRGQGANEQFF. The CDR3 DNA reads TGTGCCAGCAGCCGGGGACAGGGGGCCAATGAGCAGTTCTTC.

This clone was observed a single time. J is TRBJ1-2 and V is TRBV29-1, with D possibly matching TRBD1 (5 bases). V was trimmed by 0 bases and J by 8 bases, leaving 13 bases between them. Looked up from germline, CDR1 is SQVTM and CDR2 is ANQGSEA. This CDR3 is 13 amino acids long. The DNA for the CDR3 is TGCAGCGTTGAAGATTTAAGGGGTCGCGGCTACACCTTC. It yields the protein CSVEDLRGRGYTF.

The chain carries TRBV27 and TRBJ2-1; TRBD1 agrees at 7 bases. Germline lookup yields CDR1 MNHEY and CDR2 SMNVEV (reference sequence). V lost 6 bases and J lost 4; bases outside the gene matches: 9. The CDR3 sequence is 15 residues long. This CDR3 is CASRSVPGGYNEQFF. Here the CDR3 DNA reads TGTGCCAGCAGAAGTGTTCCAGGGGGATACAATGAGCAGTTCTTC.

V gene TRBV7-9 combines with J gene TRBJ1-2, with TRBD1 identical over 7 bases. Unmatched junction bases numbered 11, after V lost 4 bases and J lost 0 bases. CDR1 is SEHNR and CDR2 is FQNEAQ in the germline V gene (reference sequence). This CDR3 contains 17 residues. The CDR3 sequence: CASSSQGFGSTNYGYTF. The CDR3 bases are TGTGCCAGCAGCTCACAGGGGTTCGGATCTACTAACTATGGCTACACCTTC.

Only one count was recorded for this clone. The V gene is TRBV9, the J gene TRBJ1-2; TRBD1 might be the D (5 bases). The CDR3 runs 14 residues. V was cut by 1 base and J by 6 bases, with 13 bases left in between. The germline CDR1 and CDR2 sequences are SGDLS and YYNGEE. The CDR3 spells CASSVSGGLDGYTF. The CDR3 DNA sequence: TGTGCCAGCAGCGTAAGCGGGGGTCTCGATGGCTACACCTTC.

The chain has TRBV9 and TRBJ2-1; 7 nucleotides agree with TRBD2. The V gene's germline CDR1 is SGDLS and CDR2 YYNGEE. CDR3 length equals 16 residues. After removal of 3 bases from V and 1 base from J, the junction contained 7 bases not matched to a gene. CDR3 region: CASSAPSGTSYNEQFF. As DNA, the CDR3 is TGTGCCAGCAGCGCGCCCAGCGGGACTTCCTACAATGAGCAGTTCTTC.

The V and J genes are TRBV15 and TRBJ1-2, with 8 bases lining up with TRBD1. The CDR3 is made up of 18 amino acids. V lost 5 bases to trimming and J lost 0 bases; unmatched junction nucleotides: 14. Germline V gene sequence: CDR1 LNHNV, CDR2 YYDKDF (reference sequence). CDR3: CATSDEVTGTGANYGYTF. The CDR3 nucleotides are TGTGCCACCAGCGACGAGGTGACCGGGACAGGAGCTAACTATGGCTACACCTTC.

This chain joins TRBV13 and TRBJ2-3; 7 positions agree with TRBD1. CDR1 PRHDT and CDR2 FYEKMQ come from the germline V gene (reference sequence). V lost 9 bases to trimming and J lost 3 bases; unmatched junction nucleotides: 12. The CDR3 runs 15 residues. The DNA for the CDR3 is TGTGCCAGTTCGCGCTCGGGACAGCCAACAGATACGCAGTATTTT. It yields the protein CASSRSGQPTDTQYF.

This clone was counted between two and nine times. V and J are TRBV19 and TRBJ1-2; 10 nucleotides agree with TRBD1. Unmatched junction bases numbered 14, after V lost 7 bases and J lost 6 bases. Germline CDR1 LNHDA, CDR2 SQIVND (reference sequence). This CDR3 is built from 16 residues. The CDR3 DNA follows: TGTGCCAGTATGGGGCTGGGACAGGGGAGGATCCATGGCTACACCTTC. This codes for CASMGLGQGRIHGYTF. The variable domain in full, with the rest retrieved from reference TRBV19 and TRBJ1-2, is DGGITQSPKYLFRKEGQNVTLSCEQNLNHDAMYWYRQDPGQGLRLIYYSQIVNDFQKGDIAEGYSVSREKKESFPLTVTSAQKNPTAFYLCASMGLGQGRIHGYTFGSGTRLTVV.

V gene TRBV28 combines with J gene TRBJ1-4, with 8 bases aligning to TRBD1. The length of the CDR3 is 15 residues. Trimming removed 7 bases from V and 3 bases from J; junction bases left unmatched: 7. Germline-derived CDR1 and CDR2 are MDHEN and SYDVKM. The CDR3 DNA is TGTGCCAGCAAACTAACAGGGGGTGCTAATGAAAAACTGTTTTTT. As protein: CASKLTGGANEKLFF. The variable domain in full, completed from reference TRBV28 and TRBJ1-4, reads DVKVTQSSRYLVKRTGEKVFLECVQDMDHENMFWYRQDPGLGLRLIYFSYDVKMKEKGDIPEGYSVSREKKERFSLILESASTNQTSMYLCASKLTGGANEKLFFGSGTQLSVL.

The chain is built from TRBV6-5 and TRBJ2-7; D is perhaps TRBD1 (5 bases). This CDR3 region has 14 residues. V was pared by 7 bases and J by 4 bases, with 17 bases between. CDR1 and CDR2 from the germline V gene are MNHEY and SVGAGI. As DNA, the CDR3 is TGTGCCAGCATAGCAGGGCCGGAAATTTACGAGCAGTACGTC. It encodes CASIAGPEIYEQYV.